The rows below give T cell receptor beta chains drawn from one sample of a study of T cell repertoires in cytomegalovirus infection. Each CDR3 protein is one row after TCRdb ran MiXCR on the reads. The profile shows approximately 500,000 distinct CDR3 sequences, about 11% of them singletons. What was sequenced was PBMCs. The receptors originated from a human donor in good health (CMV status not recorded). Some clones in this sample may be carry-over from other donors' samples. Both conserved end residues are trimmed from each CDR3.

TRBV28	TRBJ2-1	ASRYRQVGYNEQF
TRBV28	TRBJ2-5	ASSSAGVQETQY
TRBV6-6	TRBJ2-7	ASSPPGTSVSYEQY
TRBV28	TRBJ1-5	ASSFPSRFGTGRNQPQH
TRBV7-2	TRBJ2-7	ASSLRLGISYEQY
TRBV6-6	TRBJ1-1	ASMRGYTEAF
TRBV28	TRBJ2-1	ASTLWTSGSHNEQF
TRBV20-1	TRBJ2-7	SASGQGGSYEQY
TRBV24-1	TRBJ2-1	ATSDTGAGAYNEQF
TRBV19	TRBJ2-4	ATASNIAKNIQY
TRBV10-3	TRBJ1-5	AISGTGQSNQPQH
TRBV4-1	TRBJ1-2	ASSQGRENYGYT
TRBV5-4	TRBJ2-7	ASSSWVVASGLYEQY
TRBV11-2	TRBJ2-7	ASSFGQVRAEQY
TRBV10-3	TRBJ1-2	AISDSAAGYT
TRBV2	TRBJ2-7	ASTGASGSWNSYEQY